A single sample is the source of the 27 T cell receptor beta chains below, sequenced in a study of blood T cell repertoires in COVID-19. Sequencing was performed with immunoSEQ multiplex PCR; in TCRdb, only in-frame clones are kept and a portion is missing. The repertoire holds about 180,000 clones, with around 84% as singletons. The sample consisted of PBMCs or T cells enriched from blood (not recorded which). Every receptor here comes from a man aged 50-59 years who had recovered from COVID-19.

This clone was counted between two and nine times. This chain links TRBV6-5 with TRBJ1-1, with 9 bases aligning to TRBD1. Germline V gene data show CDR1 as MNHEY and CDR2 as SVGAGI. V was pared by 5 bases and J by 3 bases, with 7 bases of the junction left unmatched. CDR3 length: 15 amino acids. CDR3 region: CASSNYRGPHTEAFF. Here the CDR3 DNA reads TGTGCCAGCAGTAACTACAGGGGGCCCCACACTGAAGCTTTCTTT.

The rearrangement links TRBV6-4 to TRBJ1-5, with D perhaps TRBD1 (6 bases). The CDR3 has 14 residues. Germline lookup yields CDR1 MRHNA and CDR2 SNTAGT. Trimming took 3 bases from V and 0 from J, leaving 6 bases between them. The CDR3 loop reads CASSEGHSNQPQHF. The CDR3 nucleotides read TGTGCCAGCAGTGAGGGACATAGCAATCAGCCCCAGCATTTT.

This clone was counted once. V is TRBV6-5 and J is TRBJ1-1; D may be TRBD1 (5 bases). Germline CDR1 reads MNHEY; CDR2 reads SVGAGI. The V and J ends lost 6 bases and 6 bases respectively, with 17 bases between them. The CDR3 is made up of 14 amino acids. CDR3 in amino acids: CASRPGRGGAEAFF. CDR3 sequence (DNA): TGTGCCAGCAGACCAGGCCGGGGGGGTGCTGAAGCTTTCTTT.

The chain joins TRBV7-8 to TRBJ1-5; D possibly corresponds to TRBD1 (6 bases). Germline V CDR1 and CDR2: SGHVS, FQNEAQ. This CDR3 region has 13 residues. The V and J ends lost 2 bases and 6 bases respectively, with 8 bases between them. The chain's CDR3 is CASSLNRAQPQHF. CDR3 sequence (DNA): TGTGCCAGCAGCTTAAACAGGGCTCAGCCCCAGCATTTT. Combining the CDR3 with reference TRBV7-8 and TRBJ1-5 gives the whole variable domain GAGVSQSPRYKVAKRGQDVALRCDPISGHVSLFWYQQALGQGPEFLTYFQNEAQLDKSGLPSDRFFAERPEGSVSTLKIQRTQQEDSAVYLCASSLNRAQPQHFGDGTRLSIL.

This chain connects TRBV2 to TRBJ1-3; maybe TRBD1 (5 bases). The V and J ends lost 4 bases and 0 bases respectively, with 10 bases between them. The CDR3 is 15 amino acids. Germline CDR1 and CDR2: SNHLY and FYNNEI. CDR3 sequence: CASSVQVLSGNTIYF. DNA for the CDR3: TGTGCCAGCAGTGTACAGGTCCTCTCTGGAAACACCATATATTTT.

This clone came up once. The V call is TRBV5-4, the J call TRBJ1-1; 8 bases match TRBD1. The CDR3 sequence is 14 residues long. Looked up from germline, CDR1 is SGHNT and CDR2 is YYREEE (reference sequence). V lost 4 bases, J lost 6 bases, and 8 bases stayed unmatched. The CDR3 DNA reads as TGTGCCAGCAGCAAGCCGACAGGGGACCCTGAAGCTTTCTTT. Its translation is CASSKPTGDPEAFF.

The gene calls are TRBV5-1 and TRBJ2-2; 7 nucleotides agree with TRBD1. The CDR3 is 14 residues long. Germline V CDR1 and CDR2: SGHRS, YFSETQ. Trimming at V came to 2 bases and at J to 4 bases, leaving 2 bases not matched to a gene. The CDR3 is CASSLTGATGELFF. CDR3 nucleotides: TGCGCCAGCAGCTTAACAGGGGCCACCGGGGAGCTGTTTTTT. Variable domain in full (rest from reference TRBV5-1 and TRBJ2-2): KAGVTQTPRYLIKTRGQQVTLSCSPISGHRSVSWYQQTPGQGLQFLFEYFSETQRNKGNFPGRFSGRQFSNSRSEMNVSTLELGDSALYLCASSLTGATGELFFGEGSRLTVL.

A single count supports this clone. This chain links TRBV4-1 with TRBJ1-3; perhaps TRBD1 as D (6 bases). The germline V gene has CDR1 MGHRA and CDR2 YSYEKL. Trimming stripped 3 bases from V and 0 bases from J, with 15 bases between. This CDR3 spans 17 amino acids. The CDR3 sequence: CASSHPHRAASGNTIYF. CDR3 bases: TGCGCCAGCAGCCATCCCCACAGGGCCGCCTCTGGAAACACCATATATTTT.

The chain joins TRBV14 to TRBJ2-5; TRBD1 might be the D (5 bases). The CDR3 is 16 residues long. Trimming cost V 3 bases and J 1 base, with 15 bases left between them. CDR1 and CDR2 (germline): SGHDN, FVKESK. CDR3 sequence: CASSHASSGFQETQYF. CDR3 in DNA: TGTGCCAGCAGCCACGCTTCTTCAGGGTTCCAAGAGACCCAGTACTTC.

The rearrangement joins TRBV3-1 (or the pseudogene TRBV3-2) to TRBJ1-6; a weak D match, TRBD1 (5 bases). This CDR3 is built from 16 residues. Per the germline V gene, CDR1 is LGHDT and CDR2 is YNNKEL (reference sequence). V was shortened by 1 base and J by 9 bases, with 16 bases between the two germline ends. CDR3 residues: CASSQGAQVLSSPLHF. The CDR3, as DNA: TGTGCCAGCAGCCAAGGCGCACAGGTATTGAGTTCACCCCTCCACTTT.

The CDR3 protein is CASSESFSYYGYTF. The DNA for the CDR3 is TGTGCCAGCAGTGAATCCTTTTCCTACTATGGCTACACCTTC. The V call is TRBV2, the J call TRBJ1-2, with unresolved D. The germline CDR1 and CDR2 sequences are SNHLY and FYNNEI. Trimming pared 2 bases from V and 3 bases from J, leaving 10 bases between. The CDR3 length is 14 residues.

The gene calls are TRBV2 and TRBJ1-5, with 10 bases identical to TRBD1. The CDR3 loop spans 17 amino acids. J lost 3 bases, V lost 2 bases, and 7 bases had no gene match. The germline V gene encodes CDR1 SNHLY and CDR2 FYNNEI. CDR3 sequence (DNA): TGTGCCAGCAGTGAACTAAAGGACAGGGGGTCCAATCAGCCCCAGCATTTT. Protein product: CASSELKDRGSNQPQHF.

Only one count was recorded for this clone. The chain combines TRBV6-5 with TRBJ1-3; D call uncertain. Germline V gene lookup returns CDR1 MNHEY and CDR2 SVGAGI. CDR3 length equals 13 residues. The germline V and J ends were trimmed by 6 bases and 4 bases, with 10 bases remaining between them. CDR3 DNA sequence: TGTGCCAGCAGGAAGGAGGCAGGAAACACCATATATTTT. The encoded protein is CASRKEAGNTIYF.

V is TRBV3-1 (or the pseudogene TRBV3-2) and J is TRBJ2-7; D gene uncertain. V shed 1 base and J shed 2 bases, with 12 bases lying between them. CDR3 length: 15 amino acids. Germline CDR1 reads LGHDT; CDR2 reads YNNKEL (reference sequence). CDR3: CASSQAVVGPYEQYF. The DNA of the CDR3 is TGTGCCAGCAGCCAAGCTGTTGTTGGCCCCTACGAGCAGTACTTC.

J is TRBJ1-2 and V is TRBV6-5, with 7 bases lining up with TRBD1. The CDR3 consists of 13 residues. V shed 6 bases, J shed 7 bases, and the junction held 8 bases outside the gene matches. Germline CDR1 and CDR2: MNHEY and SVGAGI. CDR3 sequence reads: CASRITGAGGYTF. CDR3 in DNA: TGTGCCAGCAGGATAACAGGGGCCGGTGGCTACACCTTC.

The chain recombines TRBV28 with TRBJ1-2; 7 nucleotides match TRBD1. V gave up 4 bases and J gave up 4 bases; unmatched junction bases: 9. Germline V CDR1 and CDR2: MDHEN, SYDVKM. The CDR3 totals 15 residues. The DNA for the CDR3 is TGTGCCAGCAGTTCAAGACAGGGAAAAGGCTATGGCTACACCTTC. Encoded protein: CASSSRQGKGYGYTF.

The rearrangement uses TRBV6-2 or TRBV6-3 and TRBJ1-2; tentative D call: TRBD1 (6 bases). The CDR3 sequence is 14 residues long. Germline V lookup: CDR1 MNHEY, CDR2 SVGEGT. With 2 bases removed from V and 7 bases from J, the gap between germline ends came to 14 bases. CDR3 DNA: TGTGCCAGCAGTTACCCCGACAGGTTTGTTGGCTACACCTTC. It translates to CASSYPDRFVGYTF.

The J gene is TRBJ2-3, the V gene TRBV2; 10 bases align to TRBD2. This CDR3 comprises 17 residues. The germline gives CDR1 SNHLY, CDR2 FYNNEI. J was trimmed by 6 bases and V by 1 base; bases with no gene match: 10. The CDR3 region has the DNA TGTGCCAGCAGTGAAGGGCTAGCGGGGGCGAAGGCGGATACGCAGTATTTT. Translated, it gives CASSEGLAGAKADTQYF.

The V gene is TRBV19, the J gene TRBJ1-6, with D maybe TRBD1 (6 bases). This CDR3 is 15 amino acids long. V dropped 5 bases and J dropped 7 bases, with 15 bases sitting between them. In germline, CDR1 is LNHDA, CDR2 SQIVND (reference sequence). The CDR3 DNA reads TGTGCCAGTAGTCCACAGGGTATTAGGAATTCACCCCTCCACTTT. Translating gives CASSPQGIRNSPLHF. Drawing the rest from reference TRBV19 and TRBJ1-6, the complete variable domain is DGGITQSPKYLFRKEGQNVTLSCEQNLNHDAMYWYRQDPGQGLRLIYYSQIVNDFQKGDIAEGYSVSREKKESFPLTVTSAQKNPTAFYLCASSPQGIRNSPLHFGNGTRLTVT.

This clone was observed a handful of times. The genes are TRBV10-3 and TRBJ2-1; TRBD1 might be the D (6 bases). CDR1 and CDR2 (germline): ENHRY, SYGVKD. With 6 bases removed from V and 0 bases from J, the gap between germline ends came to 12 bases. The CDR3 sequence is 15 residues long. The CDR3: CAIRGQGTSYNEQFF. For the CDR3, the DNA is TGTGCCATCAGAGGGCAGGGGACCTCCTACAATGAGCAGTTCTTC.

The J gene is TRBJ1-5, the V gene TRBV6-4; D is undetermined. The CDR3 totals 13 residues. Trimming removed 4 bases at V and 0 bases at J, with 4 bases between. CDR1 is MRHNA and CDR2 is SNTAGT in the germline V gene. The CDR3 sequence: CASSANSNQPQHF. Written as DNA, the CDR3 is TGTGCCAGCAGTGCAAATAGCAATCAGCCCCAGCATTTT.

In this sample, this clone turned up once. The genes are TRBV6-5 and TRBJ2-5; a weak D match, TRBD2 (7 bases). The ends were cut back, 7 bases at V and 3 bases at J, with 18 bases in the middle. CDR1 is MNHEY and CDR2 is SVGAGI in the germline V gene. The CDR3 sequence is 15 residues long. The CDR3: CASKVEGGGKETQYF. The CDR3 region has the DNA TGTGCCAGCAAGGTTGAGGGGGGGGGAAAAGAGACCCAGTACTTC.

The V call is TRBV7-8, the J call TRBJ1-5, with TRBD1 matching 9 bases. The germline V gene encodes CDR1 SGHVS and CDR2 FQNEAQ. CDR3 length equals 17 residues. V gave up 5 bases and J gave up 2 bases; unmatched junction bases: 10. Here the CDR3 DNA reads TGTGCCAGCAGCCCAGAGGGGACAGGGAGAGGCAATCAGCCCCAGCATTTT. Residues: CASSPEGTGRGNQPQHF.

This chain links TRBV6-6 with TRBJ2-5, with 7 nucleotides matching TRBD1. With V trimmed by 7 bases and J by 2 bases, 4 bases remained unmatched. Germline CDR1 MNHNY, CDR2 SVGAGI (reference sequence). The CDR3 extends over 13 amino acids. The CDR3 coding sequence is TGTGCCAGCAACGGACAGGTGCAAGAGACCCAGTACTTC. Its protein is CASNGQVQETQYF.

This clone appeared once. CDR3 sequence reads: CASSARGPNSTDTQYF. In DNA, the CDR3 is TGTGCCAGCAGCGCAAGGGGCCCTAACAGCACAGATACGCAGTATTTT. The rearrangement uses TRBV9 and TRBJ2-3; maybe TRBD1 (5 bases). Germline CDR1 SGDLS, CDR2 YYNGEE. Trimming removed 3 bases at V and 0 bases at J, with 14 bases between. The CDR3 contains 16 residues.

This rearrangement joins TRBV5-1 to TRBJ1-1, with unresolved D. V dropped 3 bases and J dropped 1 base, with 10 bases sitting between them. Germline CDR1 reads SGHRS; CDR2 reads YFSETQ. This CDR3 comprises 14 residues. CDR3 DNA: TGCGCCAGCAGCTCCGGACTGAAGAACACTGAAGCTTTCTTT. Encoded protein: CASSSGLKNTEAFF.

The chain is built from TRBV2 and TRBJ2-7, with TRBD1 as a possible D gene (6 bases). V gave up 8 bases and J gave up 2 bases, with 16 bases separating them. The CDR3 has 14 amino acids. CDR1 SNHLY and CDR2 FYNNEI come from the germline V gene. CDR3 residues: CASHSTGQPYEQYF. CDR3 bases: TGTGCCAGCCACTCAACGGGACAACCCTACGAGCAGTACTTC.